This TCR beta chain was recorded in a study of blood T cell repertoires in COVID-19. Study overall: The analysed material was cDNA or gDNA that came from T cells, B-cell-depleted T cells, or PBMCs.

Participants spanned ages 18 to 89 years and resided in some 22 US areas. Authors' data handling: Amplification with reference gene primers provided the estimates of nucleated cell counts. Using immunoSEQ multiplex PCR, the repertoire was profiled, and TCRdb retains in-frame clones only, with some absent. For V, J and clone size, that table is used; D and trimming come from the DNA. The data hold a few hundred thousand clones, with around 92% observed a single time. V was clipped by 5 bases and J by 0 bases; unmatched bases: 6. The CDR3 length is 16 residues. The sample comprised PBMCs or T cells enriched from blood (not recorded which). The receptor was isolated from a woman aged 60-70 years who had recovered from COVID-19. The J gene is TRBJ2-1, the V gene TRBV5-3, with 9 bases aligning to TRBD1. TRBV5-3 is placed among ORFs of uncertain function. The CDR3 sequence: CARSFTGGNSYNEQFF. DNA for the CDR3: TGTGCCAGAAGTTTTACAGGGGGCAACTCCTACAATGAGCAGTTCTTC.